The 19 T cell receptor beta chains presented below share a single source sample, sequenced in a study of blood T cell repertoires in COVID-19. Sequencing used immunoSEQ multiplex PCR; TCRdb keeps in-frame clones, though not all of them. This table holds over 300,000 clones, 90% found once. Sequenced material: peripheral blood. These receptors originate from a man between 18 and 35 years old with active or convalescent COVID-19.

The chain has TRBV7-8 and TRBJ1-5, with 7 nucleotides matching TRBD1. The ends lost 5 bases at V and 4 bases at J; junction bases unmatched: 8. The CDR3 is 15 amino acids. Germline V gene data show CDR1 as SGHVS and CDR2 as FQNEAQ. This CDR3 reads CASSRDTGDNQPQHF. The CDR3 DNA reads TGTGCCAGCAGCCGGGATACAGGGGATAATCAGCCCCAGCATTTT.

The chain combines TRBV6-5 with TRBJ2-7; D is perhaps TRBD1 (5 bases). This CDR3 is built from 14 residues. Trimming left V 2 bases short and J 2 bases short, with 10 bases between. CDR1 is MNHEY, CDR2 SVGAGI, per germline. CDR3 nucleotide sequence: TGTGCCAGCAGTTACGAAGGGGAAGCCTACGAGCAGTACTTC. Translating it yields CASSYEGEAYEQYF.

J is TRBJ2-5 and V is TRBV6-4; 12 bases line up with TRBD2. Unmatched junction bases numbered 6, after V lost 6 bases and J lost 4 bases. CDR1 is MRHNA and CDR2 is SNTAGT in the germline V gene. This CDR3 has 15 residues. CDR3 in amino acids: CASSRLAGVGETQYF. CDR3 bases: TGTGCCAGCAGCCGACTAGCGGGAGTGGGAGAGACCCAGTACTTC.

The chain employs TRBV4-3 and TRBJ2-4; no firm D call. Trimming took 0 bases from V and 0 from J, leaving 15 bases between them. Germline CDR1 reads LGHNA; CDR2 reads YSLEER. The length of the CDR3 is 18 residues. CDR3 residues: CASSQDRLLHIAKNIQYF. The CDR3 DNA follows: TGCGCCAGCAGCCAAGATCGTTTATTACACATAGCCAAAAACATTCAGTACTTC.

The rearrangement joins TRBV2 to TRBJ1-5, with 8 bases matching TRBD1. Trimming cost V 6 bases and J 4 bases; bases outside gene matches: 8. The CDR3 loop spans 15 amino acids. Germline CDR1 SNHLY, CDR2 FYNNEI. This CDR3 is CASSPGTGGNQPQHF. The CDR3 nucleotides are TGTGCCAGCAGCCCCGGGACAGGTGGTAATCAGCCCCAGCATTTT.

The count of this clone is one. V usage is TRBV28 and J usage is TRBJ2-7; a possible D gene is TRBD2 (6 bases). V gave up 5 bases and J gave up 3 bases, with 17 bases separating them. Germline CDR1 and CDR2: MDHEN and SYDVKM. The CDR3 covers 15 residues. The CDR3 reads CASSLLGGFDYEQYF. The CDR3 nucleotides are TGTGCCAGCAGTCTATTGGGAGGCTTTGACTACGAGCAGTACTTC.

The chain's CDR3 is CASSLAGTAIEQYF. CDR3 nucleotide sequence: TGCGCCAGCAGCTTGGCCGGGACAGCAATCGAGCAGTACTTC. The rearrangement uses TRBV5-1 and TRBJ2-7, with 7 nucleotides matching TRBD1. The CDR3 is 14 residues long. CDR1 is SGHRS and CDR2 is YFSETQ in the germline V gene. V lost 0 bases and J lost 6; bases outside the gene matches: 6.

This sequence joins TRBV19 and TRBJ1-2, with TRBD1 as a possible D gene (5 bases). The CDR3 spans 13 residues. V was clipped by 10 bases and J by 3 bases, with 15 bases between them. Germline-derived CDR1 and CDR2 are LNHDA and SQIVND (reference sequence). The CDR3 coding sequence is TGTGCCACCAGGGAGGGCTCCTACTATGGCTACACCTTC. It encodes CATREGSYYGYTF. The full variable domain, completed using reference TRBV19 and TRBJ1-2, is DGGITQSPKYLFRKEGQNVTLSCEQNLNHDAMYWYRQDPGQGLRLIYYSQIVNDFQKGDIAEGYSVSREKKESFPLTVTSAQKNPTAFYLCATREGSYYGYTFGSGTRLTVV.

This clone has just one count. The genes are TRBV27 and TRBJ1-2; 7 nucleotides match TRBD1. In germline, CDR1 is MNHEY, CDR2 SMNVEV (reference sequence). The J segment lost 4 bases and the V segment lost 5 bases, leaving 10 bases of the junction unmatched. CDR3 length equals 15 residues. This CDR3 is CASSLRQGTPYGYTF. The DNA of the CDR3 is TGTGCCAGCAGTCTTCGACAGGGAACCCCCTATGGCTACACCTTC.

The rearrangement joins TRBV28 to TRBJ1-2; D call uncertain. Germline V CDR1 and CDR2: MDHEN, SYDVKM. The V gene lost 5 bases and the J gene lost 4 bases, with 17 bases spanning the gap. The CDR3 consists of 15 residues. The CDR3 loop is CASSEITGSRYGYTF. CDR3 sequence (DNA): TGTGCCAGCAGTGAGATCACCGGGAGCCGCTATGGCTACACCTTC.

The chain uses TRBV4-1 and TRBJ1-1, with 8 bases aligning to TRBD1. The CDR3 is 16 amino acids. V shed 3 bases, J shed 1 base, and the junction held 7 bases outside the gene matches. In germline, CDR1 is MGHRA, CDR2 YSYEKL. CDR3 residues: CASSQTRGPKNTEAFF. CDR3 DNA: TGCGCCAGCAGCCAGACCAGGGGGCCTAAGAACACTGAAGCTTTCTTT.

The chain combines TRBV20-1 with TRBJ2-1, with 14 bases aligning to TRBD2. J lost 9 bases, V lost 6 bases, and 7 bases had no gene match. Germline V CDR1 and CDR2: DFQATT, SNEGSKA (reference sequence). The length of the CDR3 is 14 residues. As DNA, the CDR3 is TGCAGTGCCAGTGGGACTAGCGGGGGTGGTGAGCAGTTCTTC. This encodes CSASGTSGGGEQFF.

The chain couples TRBV27 to TRBJ2-3; 7 bases line up with TRBD2. The CDR3 contains 16 residues. Trimming removed 6 bases from V and 5 bases from J; junction bases left unmatched: 14. Germline CDR1 reads MNHEY; CDR2 reads SMNVEV (reference sequence). The CDR3 spells CASRPLGGGRQDTQYF. The CDR3 DNA follows: TGTGCCAGCAGGCCCCTTGGGGGAGGGCGTCAAGATACGCAGTATTTT.

This chain connects TRBV11-2 to TRBJ1-6; 11 nucleotides match TRBD1. J gave up 9 bases and V 6 bases, and 10 bases lay outside the gene matches. The V gene's germline CDR1 is SGHAT and CDR2 FQNNGV. The CDR3 totals 16 residues. CDR3 in DNA: TGTGCCAGCAGTCTAGGACAGGGGGCCACGTTTTCACCCCTCCACTTT. Protein sequence: CASSLGQGATFSPLHF.

This chain joins TRBV4-1 and TRBJ1-5; a possible D gene is TRBD1 (6 bases). Germline values: CDR1 MGHRA, CDR2 YSYEKL. This CDR3 comprises 17 residues. The V and J ends lost 4 bases and 0 bases respectively, with 16 bases between them. The CDR3: CASSPYRERNSNQPQHF. For the CDR3, the DNA is TGCGCCAGCAGCCCATACAGGGAACGAAATAGCAATCAGCCCCAGCATTTT.

The chain has TRBV4-2 and TRBJ1-1; D is possibly TRBD1 (6 bases). V was shortened by 11 bases and J by 0 bases, with 13 bases between the two germline ends. This CDR3 has 13 residues. Germline V CDR1 and CDR2: LGHNA, YNFKEQ. The CDR3 loop reads CAVGTGMNTEAFF. In DNA form, the CDR3 reads TGTGCCGTCGGAACAGGGATGAACACTGAAGCTTTCTTT.

This rearrangement joins TRBV13 to TRBJ2-1; possible D gene TRBD2, 6 bases. This CDR3 has 14 amino acids. Trimming pared 1 base from V and 9 bases from J, leaving 13 bases between. Germline V gene sequence: CDR1 PRHDT, CDR2 FYEKMQ (reference sequence). The DNA of the CDR3 is TGTGCCAGCAGCTTAGTCCTAGCGAAAGGTGAGCAGTTCTTC. It codes for CASSLVLAKGEQFF. Variable domain in full (rest from reference TRBV13 and TRBJ2-1): AAGVIQSPRHLIKEKRETATLKCYPIPRHDTVYWYQQGPGQDPQFLISFYEKMQSDKGSIPDRFSAQQFSDYHSELNMSSLELGDSALYFCASSLVLAKGEQFFGPGTRLTVL.

J is TRBJ1-4 and V is TRBV6-2 or TRBV6-3, with D perhaps matching TRBD1 (6 bases). The germline V gene has CDR1 MNHEY and CDR2 SVGEGT. This CDR3 region has 15 residues. V lost 2 bases and J lost 8, with 15 bases in between. CDR3 loop: CASSYAPDSSEKLFF. The DNA of the CDR3 is TGTGCCAGCAGTTACGCCCCGGACAGTAGCGAAAAACTGTTTTTT.

The chain couples TRBV27 to TRBJ2-2; 11 nucleotides match TRBD1. The V gene end was trimmed by 6 bases and the J gene end by 4 bases; junction bases not matched to a gene: 10. Germline assignment: CDR1 MNHEY and CDR2 SMNVEV (reference sequence). The CDR3 loop spans 17 amino acids. Written as DNA, the CDR3 is TGTGCCAGCAGGAATATCAGGGACAGGGGGGTCACCGGGGAGCTGTTTTTT. Protein sequence: CASRNIRDRGVTGELFF.